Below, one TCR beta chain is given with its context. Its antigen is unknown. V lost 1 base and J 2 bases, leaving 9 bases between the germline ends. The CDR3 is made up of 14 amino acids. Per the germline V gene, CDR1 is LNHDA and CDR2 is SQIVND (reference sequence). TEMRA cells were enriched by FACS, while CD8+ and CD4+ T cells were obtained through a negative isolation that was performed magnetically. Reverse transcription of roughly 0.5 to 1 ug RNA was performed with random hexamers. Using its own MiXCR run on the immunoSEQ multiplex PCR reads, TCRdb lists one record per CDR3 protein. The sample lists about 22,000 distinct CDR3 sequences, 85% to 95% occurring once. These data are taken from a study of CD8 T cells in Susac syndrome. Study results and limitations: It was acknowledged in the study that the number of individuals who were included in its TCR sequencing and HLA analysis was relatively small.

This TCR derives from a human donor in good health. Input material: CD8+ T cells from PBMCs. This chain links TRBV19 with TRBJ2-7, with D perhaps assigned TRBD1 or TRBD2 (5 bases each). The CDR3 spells CASSIGDGAYEQYF. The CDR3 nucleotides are TGTGCCAGTAGTATAGGGGACGGAGCCTACGAGCAGTACTTC.